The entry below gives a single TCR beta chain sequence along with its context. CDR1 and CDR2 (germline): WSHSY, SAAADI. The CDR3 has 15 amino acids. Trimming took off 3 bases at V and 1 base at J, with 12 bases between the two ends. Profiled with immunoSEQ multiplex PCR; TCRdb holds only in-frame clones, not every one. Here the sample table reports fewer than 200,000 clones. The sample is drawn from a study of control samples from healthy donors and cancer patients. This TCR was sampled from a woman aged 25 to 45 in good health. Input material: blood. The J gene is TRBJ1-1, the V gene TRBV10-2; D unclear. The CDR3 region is CASSDIQTGNTEAFF. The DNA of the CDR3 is TGCGCCAGCAGTGACATCCAAACGGGGAACACTGAAGCTTTCTTT.